This passage covers 30 T cell receptor beta chains from one sample sequenced in a study of metastatic and nonmetastatic thyroid tumors. No patient had received any treatment before thyroid surgery. TCRdb re-clonotyped the PCR reads via MiXCR. Here the sample spans around 19,000 clones, approximately 35% being singletons. The material sequenced was tumor tissue. These receptors were obtained from a male donor with papillary thyroid cancer or a benign thyroid nodule (not recorded which). Some clones in this sample may be carry-over from other donors' samples.

This clone was counted ten times or more. The chain couples TRBV18 to TRBJ2-1; D unclear. V lost 3 bases to trimming and J lost 6 bases, with 9 bases between them. Germline-derived CDR1 and CDR2 are KGHSH and LQKENI. The CDR3 has 13 residues. DNA of the CDR3: TGTGCCAGCTCACCGGGAATATTCAATGAGCAGTTCTTC. Its protein is CASSPGIFNEQFF.

This clone was recorded many times. This sequence joins TRBV6-1 and TRBJ1-3; D is possibly TRBD1 (5 bases). Deletions cut 5 bases from V and 4 bases from J, with 9 bases between. The CDR3 consists of 13 residues. CDR1 MNHNS and CDR2 SASEGT come from the germline V gene. CDR3 region: CASSSTAGNTIYF. CDR3 DNA sequence: TGTGCCAGCAGTTCGACAGCAGGAAACACCATATATTTT.

V is TRBV11-2 and J is TRBJ2-7; 8 nucleotides align to TRBD2. There are 14 residues in the CDR3. The ends lost 1 base at V and 2 bases at J; junction bases unmatched: 1. Germline V gene lookup returns CDR1 SGHAT and CDR2 FQNNGV. CDR3 protein: CASSLGSGTYEQYF. DNA for the CDR3: TGTGCCAGCAGCTTAGGTAGCGGGACCTACGAGCAGTACTTC.

On this clone itself: With a much larger clone just one base away, this may be a read error. Other DNA sequences in the sample encode the same CDR3. The CDR3 coding sequence is TGCGCCAGCAGCCAAGTTTATTGGGAGCAGTTCTTC. Its translation is CASSQVYWEQFF. The chain links TRBV3-1 to TRBJ2-1; D gene unclear. This CDR3 contains 12 residues. Germline loops: CDR1 LGHDT, CDR2 YNNKEL (reference sequence).

The V call is TRBV28, the J call TRBJ1-2, with 7 bases that match TRBD1. This CDR3 is built from 15 residues. The ends lost 6 bases at V and 4 bases at J; junction bases unmatched: 11. Germline assignment: CDR1 MDHEN and CDR2 SYDVKM. In DNA, the CDR3 is TGTGCCAGCAGCGGCCCGGGACAGCCTCCCTATGGCTACACCTTC. This translates into CASSGPGQPPYGYTF.

This clone was observed a handful of times. The J gene is TRBJ2-6, the V gene TRBV6-4; 8 positions match TRBD2. J lost 2 bases, V lost 2 bases, and 2 bases had no gene match. The CDR3 sequence is 16 residues long. The germline V gene encodes CDR1 MRHNA and CDR2 SNTAGT. The CDR3 region is CASSDTGGAGANVLTF. Here the CDR3 DNA reads TGTGCCAGCAGTGACACGGGGGGGGCTGGGGCCAACGTCCTGACTTTC.

This clone is labeled medium-sized. V usage is TRBV4-2 and J usage is TRBJ1-4; a weak D match, TRBD1 (6 bases). The CDR3 contains 14 residues. Trimming stripped 3 bases from V and 5 bases from J, with 10 bases between. Germline CDR1 LGHNA, CDR2 YNFKEQ. The CDR3 bases are TGTGCCAGCAGCCATACAGGGCTGAATGAAAAACTGTTTTTT. This gives the protein CASSHTGLNEKLFF.

V gene TRBV5-1 combines with J gene TRBJ2-2; TRBD2 is a possible D gene (6 bases). Trimming left V 2 bases short and J 1 base short, with 9 bases between. This CDR3 comprises 15 residues. Germline V gives CDR1 SGHRS, CDR2 YFSETQ. The CDR3 loop reads CASSFAGMNTGELFF. The CDR3, as DNA: TGCGCCAGCAGCTTCGCGGGAATGAACACCGGGGAGCTGTTTTTT.

The rearrangement joins TRBV20-1 to TRBJ2-1, with 10 bases matching TRBD2. V was clipped by 5 bases and J by 6 bases; unmatched bases: 7. The CDR3 has 14 amino acids. Per the germline V gene, CDR1 is DFQATT and CDR2 is SNEGSKA (reference sequence). CDR3 in DNA: TGCAGTGCTGGGGGGCTAGCGGGAGTCAATGAGCAGTTCTTC. Translation: CSAGGLAGVNEQFF.

This clone showed up just a few times. Here the CDR3 DNA reads TGTGCCAGCAGCAGTATAGGACAGGCCCTAACCTACGAGCAGTACTTC. Residues: CASSSIGQALTYEQYF. This chain connects TRBV5-8 to TRBJ2-7; 7 nucleotides line up with TRBD1. CDR3 length: 16 residues. The J segment lost 2 bases and the V segment lost 4 bases, leaving 12 bases of the junction unmatched. The germline CDR1 and CDR2 sequences are SGHTS and YDEGEE.

This clone was seen a handful of times. This sequence joins TRBV10-2 and TRBJ2-2, with TRBD1 matching over 9 bases. Germline V gene sequence: CDR1 WSHSY, CDR2 SAAADI. The CDR3 is made up of 15 amino acids. The J segment lost 0 bases and the V segment lost 5 bases, leaving 1 base of the junction unmatched. CDR3 DNA sequence: TGCGCCAGCAGTAGGACAGGGGCGAACACCGGGGAGCTGTTTTTT. The encoded protein is CASSRTGANTGELFF.

This clone was detected a few times. The CDR3 DNA reads TGTGCCAGCAGTGAAGGGACAGGGGGCTCCTATAATTCACCCCTCCACTTT. Protein sequence: CASSEGTGGSYNSPLHF. V usage is TRBV6-1 and J usage is TRBJ1-6, with TRBD1 matching 10 bases. CDR3 length: 17 amino acids. Losses at the gene ends were 1 base for V and 0 bases for J; bases not matched to a gene: 0. CDR1 MNHNS and CDR2 SASEGT come from the germline V gene.

Many counts were recorded for this clone. It may be a read error: a sequence one base away is much more abundant. The gene calls are TRBV6-1 and TRBJ2-6; D is possibly TRBD1 (5 bases). The CDR3 is 14 residues long. Per germline, CDR1 MNHNS and CDR2 SASEGT. The CDR3 is CASRESSGANVPTF. The CDR3 region has the DNA TGTGCCAGCAGAGAGAGCTCTGGGGCCAACGTCCCGACTTTC.

As to this clone: Sequence at one end of the junction differs from germline and may be a read error. V and J are TRBV12-3 or TRBV12-4 and TRBJ1-5; 8 bases match TRBD1. The CDR3 has 13 amino acids. The CDR3 DNA reads as TGTTCCAGCCGGGACAGGAACAATCAGCCTCAGCATTTT. Its translation: CSSRDRNNQPQHF.

This clone is deemed medium-sized (0.01 to 0.1%). This chain joins TRBV5-1 and TRBJ2-7, with a possible D match to TRBD2 (6 bases). Per the germline V gene, CDR1 is SGHRS and CDR2 is YFSETQ. This CDR3 is built from 15 residues. The V gene lost 0 bases and the J gene lost 2 bases, with 12 bases spanning the gap. The CDR3 DNA follows: TGCGCCAGCAGCTTGGGTGGAGGGGAGGCCTACGAGCAGTACTTC. Its protein product is CASSLGGGEAYEQYF.

This clone occurred many times. This chain links TRBV4-1 with TRBJ1-1; D possibly corresponds to TRBD1 (5 bases). Per germline, CDR1 MGHRA and CDR2 YSYEKL. Trimming left V 8 bases short and J 1 base short, with 14 bases between. The CDR3 totals 14 residues. The DNA for the CDR3 is TGCGCCAGCGCGCAAGGGGTGGGGAACACTGAAGCTTTCTTT. This translates into CASAQGVGNTEAFF.

The chain combines TRBV5-1 with TRBJ1-6, with unresolved D. V lost 0 bases to trimming and J lost 8 bases, with 9 bases between them. CDR3 size: 14 residues. The germline V gene encodes CDR1 SGHRS and CDR2 YFSETQ. CDR3 in amino acids: CASSLEGYDSPLHF. DNA for the CDR3: TGCGCCAGCAGCTTGGAGGGATACGATTCACCCCTCCACTTT.

A few counts support this clone. The chain links TRBV6-2 or TRBV6-3 to TRBJ2-3; 15 nucleotides agree with TRBD2. The CDR3 totals 17 residues. The germline V gene has CDR1 MNHEY and CDR2 SVGEGT. The ends lost 7 bases at V and 4 bases at J; junction bases unmatched: 9. CDR3 nucleotide sequence: TGTGCCAGCAACAAAGGACTAGCGGGAGGGTTGGCAGATACGCAGTATTTT. As protein: CASNKGLAGGLADTQYF.

The table lists this clone with many counts. This may be a read error, as it is one base from a much larger clone. V and J are TRBV28 and TRBJ2-1; TRBD1 matches at 8 bases. The germline V gene has CDR1 MDHEN and CDR2 SYDVKM. The CDR3 is 15 residues long. V was pared by 4 bases and J by 9 bases, with 11 bases of the junction left unmatched. The CDR3 DNA is TGTGCCAGCAGTTCCCCCACAGGGACAGGCAGTGAGCAGTTCTTC. Translation gives CASSSPTGTGSEQFF. Drawing the rest from reference TRBV28 and TRBJ2-1, the complete variable domain is DVKVTQSSRYLVKRTGEKVFLECVQDMDHENMFWYRQDPGLGLRLIYFSYDVKMKEKGDIPEGYSVSREKKERFSLILESASTNQTSMYLCASSSPTGTGSEQFFGPGTRLTVL.

This clone was seen ten or more times. The chain carries TRBV20-1 and TRBJ2-1; either TRBD1 or TRBD2 may supply D (5 bases each). CDR1 is DFQATT, CDR2 SNEGSKA, per germline (reference sequence). Trimming took 4 bases from V and 14 from J, leaving 27 bases between them. The CDR3 loop spans 15 amino acids. CDR3 loop: CSAIPRVSGTRMEFF. CDR3 bases: TGCAGTGCTATTCCTCGTGTTTCCGGGACCCGTATGGAGTTCTTC.

This clone was observed once. The genes are TRBV3-1 and TRBJ1-6; D might be TRBD1 (5 bases). The V and J ends lost 3 bases and 0 bases respectively, with 9 bases between them. CDR1 is LGHDT, CDR2 YNNKEL, per germline (reference sequence). The CDR3 consists of 16 residues. DNA of the CDR3: TGTGCCAGCAGCCAGGGGGTGAGCTCCTATAATTCACCCCTCCACTTT. Encoded protein: CASSQGVSSYNSPLHF.

This clone is termed medium-sized. The chain recombines TRBV27 with TRBJ2-7, with 7 bases aligning to TRBD1. After removal of 3 bases from V and 5 bases from J, the junction contained 4 bases not matched to a gene. The length of the CDR3 is 13 residues. Germline values: CDR1 MNHEY, CDR2 SMNVEV (reference sequence). The CDR3 nucleotides read TGTGCCAGCAGTTTCCAGGGGGATCACGAGCAGTACTTC. Amino acid sequence: CASSFQGDHEQYF.

This clone was counted ten times or more. The rearrangement uses TRBV7-8 and TRBJ2-1; 8 bases align to TRBD2. The CDR3 totals 16 residues. V dropped 2 bases and J dropped 4; count of bases not matched to a gene: 7. Germline lookup yields CDR1 SGHVS and CDR2 FQNEAQ. As DNA, the CDR3 is TGTGCCAGCAGCTTACTTCGGTCTAGCGGGTACAATGAGCAGTTCTTC. It translates to CASSLLRSSGYNEQFF.

This clone was seen more than once but under ten times. This chain connects TRBV15 to TRBJ1-1; D unresolved. The germline V gene has CDR1 LNHNV and CDR2 YYDKDF (reference sequence). The germline V and J ends were trimmed by 3 bases and 14 bases, with 19 bases remaining between them. CDR3 size: 13 residues. The DNA for the CDR3 is TGTGCCACCAGCAGCGGATCTGCCACTGAAGTCTTCTTT. This encodes CATSSGSATEVFF.

This clone showed up many times. V and J are TRBV5-1 and TRBJ2-3, with D maybe TRBD2 (5 bases). Trimming removed 7 bases from V and 5 bases from J, with 17 bases in between. The CDR3 contains 14 residues. The germline V gene has CDR1 SGHRS and CDR2 YFSETQ. This CDR3 reads CASRPGGYKDTQYF. The CDR3 nucleotides are TGCGCCAGCCGGCCTGGCGGGTATAAAGATACGCAGTATTTT.

This clone was detected many times. The CDR3 nucleotides read TGTGCCAGCAGTTTGGGGACAGGGGGCAGCGAGCAGTACTTC. Translation gives CASSLGTGGSEQYF. V usage is TRBV12-3 or TRBV12-4 and J usage is TRBJ2-7; TRBD1 matches 12 bases. The CDR3 has 14 amino acids. V lost 3 bases, J lost 6 bases, and 3 bases stayed unmatched.

Concerning this clone: This clone may be a read error of a much larger clone one base away. The genes are TRBV29-1 and TRBJ2-3; D is unclear. In germline, CDR1 is SQVTM, CDR2 ANQGSEA. The CDR3 covers 14 residues. V shed 6 bases and J shed 2 bases, with 15 bases lying between them. CDR3 in amino acids: CSVAYYQVTDTQYF. CDR3 coding DNA: TGCAGCGTAGCGTACTACCAGGTCACAGATACGCAGTATTTT.

A word on this clone: Germline and junction disagree at one end, which may indicate a read error. The V gene is TRBV11-3, the J gene TRBJ2-1, with 12 positions matching TRBD2. The CDR3 runs to 15 residues. The germline CDR1 and CDR2 sequences are SGHNT and YENEEA. The CDR3 DNA sequence: TGTGTCAGCAGCACCGGGACTAGCGGGCATAATGAGCAGTTCTTC. This encodes CVSSTGTSGHNEQFF.

This clone was found many times. The chain links TRBV6-2 or TRBV6-3 to TRBJ2-5; D ambiguous. V lost 3 bases and J lost 4, with 12 bases in between. Germline CDR1 MNHEY, CDR2 SVGEGT. The CDR3 is 14 amino acids. The CDR3 spells CASSYGIARETQYF. As DNA, the CDR3 is TGTGCCAGCAGTTATGGAATAGCTCGAGAGACCCAGTACTTC.

The sample holds a few counts of this clone. Its ends do not fully match the called genes, so a read error is possible. The J gene is TRBJ2-2, the V gene TRBV6-1, with 8 bases matching TRBD1. The CDR3 totals 16 residues. Germline CDR1 is MNHNS and CDR2 is SASEGT. The CDR3 protein is CASSGVRTGNTWELFF. The CDR3 nucleotides are TGTGCCAGCAGTGGAGTCCGGACAGGGAACACCTGGGAGCTGTTTTTT.